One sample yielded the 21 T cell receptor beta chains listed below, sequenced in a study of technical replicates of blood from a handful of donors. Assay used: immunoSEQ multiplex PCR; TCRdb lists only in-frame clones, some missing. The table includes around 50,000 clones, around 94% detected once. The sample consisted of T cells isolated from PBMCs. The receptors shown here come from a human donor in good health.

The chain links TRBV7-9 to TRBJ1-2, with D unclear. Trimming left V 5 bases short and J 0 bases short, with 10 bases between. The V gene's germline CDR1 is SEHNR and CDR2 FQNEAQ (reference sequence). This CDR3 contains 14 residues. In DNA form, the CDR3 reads TGTGCCAGCAGCGCATACCTAGCTAACTATGGCTACACCTTC. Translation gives CASSAYLANYGYTF.

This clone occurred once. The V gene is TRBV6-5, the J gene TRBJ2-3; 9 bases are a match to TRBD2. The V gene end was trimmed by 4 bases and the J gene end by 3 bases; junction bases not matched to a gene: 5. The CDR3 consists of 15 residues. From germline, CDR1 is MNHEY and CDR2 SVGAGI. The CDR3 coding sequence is TGTGCCAGCAGTTGGCGGGGGGGCCTGACAGATACGCAGTATTTT. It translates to CASSWRGGLTDTQYF.

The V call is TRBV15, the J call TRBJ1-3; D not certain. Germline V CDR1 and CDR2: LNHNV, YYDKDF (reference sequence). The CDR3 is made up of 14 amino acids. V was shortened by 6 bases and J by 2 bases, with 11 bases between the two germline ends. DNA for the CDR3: TGTGCCACCAGTTTACGAGGTGCTGGAAACACCATATATTTT. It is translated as CATSLRGAGNTIYF.

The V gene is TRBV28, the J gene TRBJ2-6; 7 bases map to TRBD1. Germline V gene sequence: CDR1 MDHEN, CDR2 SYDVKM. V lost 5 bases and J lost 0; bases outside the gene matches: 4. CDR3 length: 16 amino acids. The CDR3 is CASSGHRGSGANVLTF. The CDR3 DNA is TGTGCCAGCAGTGGCCACAGGGGCTCTGGGGCCAACGTCCTGACTTTC.

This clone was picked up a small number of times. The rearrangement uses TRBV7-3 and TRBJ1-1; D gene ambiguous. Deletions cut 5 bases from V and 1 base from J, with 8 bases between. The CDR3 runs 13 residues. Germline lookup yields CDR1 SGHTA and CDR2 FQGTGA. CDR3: CASSPSENTEAFF. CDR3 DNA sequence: TGTGCCAGCAGCCCAAGCGAGAACACTGAAGCTTTCTTT.

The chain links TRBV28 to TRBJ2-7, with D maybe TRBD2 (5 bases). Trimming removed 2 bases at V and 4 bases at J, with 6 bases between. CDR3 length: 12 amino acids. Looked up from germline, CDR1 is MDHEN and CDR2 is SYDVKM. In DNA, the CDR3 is TGTGCCAGCAGTTTAAGAGGGTACGAGCAGTACTTC. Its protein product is CASSLRGYEQYF.

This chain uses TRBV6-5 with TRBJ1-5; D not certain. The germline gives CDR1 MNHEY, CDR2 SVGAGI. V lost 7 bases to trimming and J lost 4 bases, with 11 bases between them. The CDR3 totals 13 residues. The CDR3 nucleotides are TGTGCCAGCAATGCGAATGCAAATCAGCCCCAGCATTTT. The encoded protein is CASNANANQPQHF.

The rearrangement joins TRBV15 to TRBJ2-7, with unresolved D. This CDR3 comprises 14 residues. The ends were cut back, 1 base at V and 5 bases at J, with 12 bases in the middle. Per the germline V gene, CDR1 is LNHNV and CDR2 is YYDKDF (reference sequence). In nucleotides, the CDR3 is TGTGCCACCAGCAGAGGAATAGTAAGTAACGAGCAGTACTTC. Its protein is CATSRGIVSNEQYF. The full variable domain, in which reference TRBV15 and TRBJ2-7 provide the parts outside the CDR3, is DAMVIQNPRYQVTQFGKPVTLSCSQTLNHNVMYWYQQKSSQAPKLLFHYYDKDFNNEADTPDNFQSRRPNTSFCFLDIRSPGLGDTAMYLCATSRGIVSNEQYFGPGTRLTVT.

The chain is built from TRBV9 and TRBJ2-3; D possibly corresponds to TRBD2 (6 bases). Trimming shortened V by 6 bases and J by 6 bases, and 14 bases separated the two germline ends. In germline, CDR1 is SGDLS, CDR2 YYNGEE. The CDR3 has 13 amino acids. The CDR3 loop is CASKKRELDTQYF. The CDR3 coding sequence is TGTGCCAGCAAAAAACGGGAGCTCGATACGCAGTATTTT.

DNA for the CDR3: TGTGCCAGCAGCGTAGGGGGTGTAGCCTACAATGAGCAGTTCTTC. It codes for CASSVGGVAYNEQFF. The chain joins TRBV5-6 to TRBJ2-1, with D perhaps TRBD1 (6 bases). The CDR3 length is 15 residues. Trimming shortened V by 4 bases and J by 2 bases, and 13 bases separated the two germline ends. CDR1 SGHDT and CDR2 YYEEEE come from the germline V gene.

In nucleotides, the CDR3 is TGCGCCAGCAAAGGGGACAGGCCTATGAACACTGAAGCTTTCTTT. Its protein product is CASKGDRPMNTEAFF. This sequence joins TRBV5-1 and TRBJ1-1, with TRBD1 matching 8 bases. Germline V gene data show CDR1 as SGHRS and CDR2 as YFSETQ. The CDR3 is 15 residues long. Trimming took 6 bases from V and 0 from J; bases not matched to a gene: 7. The whole variable domain, remainder taken from reference TRBV5-1 and TRBJ1-1, is KAGVTQTPRYLIKTRGQQVTLSCSPISGHRSVSWYQQTPGQGLQFLFEYFSETQRNKGNFPGRFSGRQFSNSRSEMNVSTLELGDSALYLCASKGDRPMNTEAFFGQGTRLTVV.

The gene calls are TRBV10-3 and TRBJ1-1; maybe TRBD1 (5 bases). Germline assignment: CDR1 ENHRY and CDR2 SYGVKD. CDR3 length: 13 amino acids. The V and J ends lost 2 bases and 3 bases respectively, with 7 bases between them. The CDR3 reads CAISEGGYTEAFF. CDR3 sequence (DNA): TGTGCCATCAGTGAGGGGGGGTACACTGAAGCTTTCTTT.

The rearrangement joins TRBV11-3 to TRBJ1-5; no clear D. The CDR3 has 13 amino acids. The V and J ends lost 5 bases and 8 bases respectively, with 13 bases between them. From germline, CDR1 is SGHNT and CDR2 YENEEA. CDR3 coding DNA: TGTGCCAGCAGCGATGCCCCCGGGGAGCCCCAGCATTTT. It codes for CASSDAPGEPQHF.

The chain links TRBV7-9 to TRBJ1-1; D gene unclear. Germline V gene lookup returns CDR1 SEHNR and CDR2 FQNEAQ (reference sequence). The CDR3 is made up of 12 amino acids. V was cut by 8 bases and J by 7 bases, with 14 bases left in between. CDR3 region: CASDKEGREAFF. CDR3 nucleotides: TGTGCCAGCGATAAGGAGGGCCGTGAAGCTTTCTTT. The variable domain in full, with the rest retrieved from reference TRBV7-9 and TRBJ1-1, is DTGVSQNPRHKITKRGQNVTFRCDPISEHNRLYWYRQTLGQGPEFLTYFQNEAQLEKSRLLSDRFSAERPKGSFSTLEIQRTEQGDSAMYLCASDKEGREAFFGQGTRLTVV.

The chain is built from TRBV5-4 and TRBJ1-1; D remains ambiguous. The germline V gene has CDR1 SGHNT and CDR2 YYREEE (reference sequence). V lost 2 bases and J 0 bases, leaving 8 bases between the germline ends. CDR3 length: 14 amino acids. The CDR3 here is CASSLTEMNTEAFF. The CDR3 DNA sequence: TGTGCCAGCAGCTTAACCGAGATGAACACTGAAGCTTTCTTT.

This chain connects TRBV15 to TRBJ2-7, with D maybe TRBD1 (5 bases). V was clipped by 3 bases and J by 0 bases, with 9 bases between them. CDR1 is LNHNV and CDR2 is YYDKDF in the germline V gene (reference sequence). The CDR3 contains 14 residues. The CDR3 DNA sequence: TGTGCCACCAGCAGCCAGGACATCTCCTACGAGCAGTACTTC. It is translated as CATSSQDISYEQYF.

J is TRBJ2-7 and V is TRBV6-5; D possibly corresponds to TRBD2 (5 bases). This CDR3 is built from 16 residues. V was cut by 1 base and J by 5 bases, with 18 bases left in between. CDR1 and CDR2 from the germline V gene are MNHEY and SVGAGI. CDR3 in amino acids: CASSYYPGVGVDEQYF. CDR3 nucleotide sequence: TGTGCCAGCAGTTACTACCCCGGAGTCGGGGTCGACGAGCAGTACTTC.

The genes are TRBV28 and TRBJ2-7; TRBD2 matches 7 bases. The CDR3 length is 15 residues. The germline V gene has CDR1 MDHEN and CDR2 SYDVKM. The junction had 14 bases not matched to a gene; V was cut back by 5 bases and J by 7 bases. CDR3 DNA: TGTGCCAGCAGTGGGCGGGGGAAAGGATTGCGGGAGCAGTACTTC. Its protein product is CASSGRGKGLREQYF.

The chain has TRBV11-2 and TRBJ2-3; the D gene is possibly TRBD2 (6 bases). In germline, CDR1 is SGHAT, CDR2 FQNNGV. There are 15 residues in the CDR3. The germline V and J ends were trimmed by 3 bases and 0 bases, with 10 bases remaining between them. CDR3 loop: CASSLGTSSTDTQYF. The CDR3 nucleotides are TGTGCCAGCAGCTTGGGGACTTCTAGCACAGATACGCAGTATTTT.

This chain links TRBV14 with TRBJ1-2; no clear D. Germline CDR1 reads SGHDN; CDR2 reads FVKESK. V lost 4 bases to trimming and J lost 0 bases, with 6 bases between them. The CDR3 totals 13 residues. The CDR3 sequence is CASSPGSNYGYTF. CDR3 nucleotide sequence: TGTGCCAGCAGCCCGGGTTCTAACTATGGCTACACCTTC.

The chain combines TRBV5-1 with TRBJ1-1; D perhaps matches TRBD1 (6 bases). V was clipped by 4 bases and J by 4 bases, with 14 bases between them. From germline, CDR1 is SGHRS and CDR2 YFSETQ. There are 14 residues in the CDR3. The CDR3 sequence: CASSPTGLGTEAFF. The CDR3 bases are TGCGCCAGCAGCCCTACAGGGTTGGGCACTGAAGCTTTCTTT.